The rows below give T cell receptor beta chains drawn from one sample of a study of T-cell reconstitution after alpha-beta-depleted transplantation in children. From the PCR reads, TCRdb called clonotypes with MiXCR, one entry per CDR3 protein. The sample holds a few hundred thousand distinct CDR3 sequences, roughly 14% seen once. The material sequenced was PBMCs, taken from the stem cell graft. These receptors were taken from a human donor who donated a stem cell graft to a child with Fanconi anemia. The CDR3 runs from the conserved cysteine through the conserved F or W. Each record gives: V gene, D gene, J gene, clone size, CDR3 protein, CDR3 DNA. D genes are given only for firm matches. Rows give clone size only sometimes, using once, few, many, or a class for an expanded clone.

V gene: TRBV12-3/TRBV12-4
D gene: NA
J gene: TRBJ2-3
clone size: few
CDR3 protein: CASSLRGQTTQYF
CDR3 DNA: TGTGCCAGCAGTTTGCGGGGACAGACTACGCAGTATTTT

V gene: TRBV4-3
D gene: NA
J gene: TRBJ2-4
clone size: NA
CDR3 protein: CASSQVDRGVQYF
CDR3 DNA: TGCGCCAGCAGCCAAGTTGACCGCGGCGTTCAGTACTTC

V gene: TRBV10-3
D gene: TRBD2
J gene: TRBJ2-3
clone size: few
CDR3 protein: CANSAGGDTDTQYF
CDR3 DNA: TGTGCCAACTCGGCGGGGGGGGACACAGATACGCAGTATTTT

V gene: TRBV20-1
D gene: TRBD2
J gene: TRBJ2-1
clone size: few
CDR3 protein: CSARDRPGGSYF
CDR3 DNA: TGCAGTGCTAGAGATCGACCCGGGGGGAGTTACTTC

V gene: TRBV5-1
D gene: TRBD1
J gene: TRBJ2-7
clone size: NA
CDR3 protein: CASSETGYDEQYF
CDR3 DNA: TGCGCCAGCAGCGAGACAGGGTACGACGAGCAGTACTTC

V gene: TRBV4-3
D gene: TRBD1
J gene: TRBJ1-4
clone size: NA
CDR3 protein: CASSPDRVTEKLFF
CDR3 DNA: TGCGCCAGCAGCCCGGACAGGGTGACTGAAAAACTGTTTTTT

V gene: TRBV2
D gene: NA
J gene: TRBJ2-2
clone size: many
CDR3 protein: CASCERSNTGELFF
CDR3 DNA: TGTGCCAGCTGTGAGCGGTCGAACACCGGGGAGCTGTTTTTT

V gene: TRBV28
D gene: NA
J gene: TRBJ1-5
clone size: few
CDR3 protein: CASSAHGTAVNQPQHF
CDR3 DNA: TGTGCCAGCAGTGCCCACGGGACGGCCGTCAATCAGCCCCAGCATTTT

V gene: TRBV4-3
D gene: NA
J gene: TRBJ1-6
clone size: NA
CDR3 protein: CASSQDEGKHSPLHF
CDR3 DNA: TGCGCCAGCAGCCAAGATGAGGGGAAACATTCACCCCTCCACTTT

V gene: TRBV4-2
D gene: NA
J gene: TRBJ2-3
clone size: many
CDR3 protein: CASSQAPRSSTDTQYF
CDR3 DNA: TGTGCCAGCAGCCAAGCCCCGCGATCGAGCACAGATACGCAGTATTTT

V gene: TRBV7-6
D gene: NA
J gene: TRBJ2-3
clone size: few
CDR3 protein: CASSRTDLSTDTQYF
CDR3 DNA: TGTGCCAGCAGCCGGACAGACCTAAGCACAGATACGCAGTATTTT

V gene: TRBV21-1
D gene: NA
J gene: TRBJ2-7
clone size: NA
CDR3 protein: CASSQGTSGVLGYEQYF
CDR3 DNA: TGTGCCAGCAGCCAAGGGACTAGCGGGGTCCTAGGGTACGAGCAGTACTTC

V gene: TRBV3-1
D gene: TRBD1
J gene: TRBJ1-6
clone size: many
CDR3 protein: CASSQLGQGLRSPLHF
CDR3 DNA: TGTGCCAGCAGCCAACTAGGACAGGGGTTGAGGTCACCCCTCCACTTT

V gene: TRBV5-1
D gene: NA
J gene: TRBJ2-5
clone size: few
CDR3 protein: CASSLAPGDQETQYF
CDR3 DNA: TGCGCCAGCAGCTTAGCCCCGGGGGACCAAGAGACCCAGTACTTC

V gene: TRBV15
D gene: NA
J gene: TRBJ1-1
clone size: NA
CDR3 protein: CATSRDGTEAFF
CDR3 DNA: TGTGCCACCAGCAGAGATGGCACTGAAGCTTTCTTT

V gene: TRBV20-1
D gene: TRBD1
J gene: TRBJ2-1
clone size: few
CDR3 protein: CSATDRARQFF
CDR3 DNA: TGCAGTGCCACAGACAGGGCTCGGCAGTTCTTC

V gene: TRBV5-1
D gene: TRBD1
J gene: TRBJ1-1
clone size: NA
CDR3 protein: CASSLLGGGDSSGEAFF
CDR3 DNA: TGCGCCAGCAGCTTGCTCGGGGGGGGGGACAGTTCGGGTGAAGCTTTCTTT

V gene: TRBV28
D gene: NA
J gene: TRBJ2-1
clone size: NA
CDR3 protein: CASSSMTVSYNEQFF
CDR3 DNA: TGTGCCAGCAGTTCTATGACAGTGTCCTACAATGAGCAGTTCTTC

V gene: TRBV20-1
D gene: NA
J gene: TRBJ1-5
clone size: NA
CDR3 protein: CSARQDPNRPQHF
CDR3 DNA: TGCAGTGCTAGACAGGACCCAAATCGACCCCAGCATTTT

V gene: TRBV5-1
D gene: TRBD1
J gene: TRBJ2-2
clone size: many
CDR3 protein: CASSLRQGRTGELFF
CDR3 DNA: TGCGCCAGCAGCTTAAGACAGGGTCGGACCGGGGAGCTGTTTTTT

V gene: TRBV4-2
D gene: NA
J gene: TRBJ1-3
clone size: NA
CDR3 protein: CASSQELGAGNTIYF
CDR3 DNA: TGTGCCAGCAGCCAAGAATTGGGGGCCGGAAACACCATATATTTT

V gene: TRBV5-1
D gene: TRBD1
J gene: TRBJ1-3
clone size: NA
CDR3 protein: CASSTGQGNTIYF
CDR3 DNA: TGCGCCAGCAGCACTGGACAGGGGAACACCATATATTTT

V gene: TRBV4-2
D gene: NA
J gene: TRBJ1-2
clone size: few
CDR3 protein: CASSQATESAYGYTF
CDR3 DNA: TGTGCCAGCAGCCAAGCCACGGAGAGTGCCTATGGCTACACCTTC

V gene: TRBV12-3/TRBV12-4
D gene: NA
J gene: TRBJ2-3
clone size: many
CDR3 protein: CASSSFTRVPSTDTQYF
CDR3 DNA: TGTGCCAGCAGTTCCTTCACTAGGGTACCCTCCACAGATACGCAGTATTTT

V gene: TRBV5-1
D gene: TRBD1
J gene: TRBJ2-5
clone size: NA
CDR3 protein: CASRDSQETQYF
CDR3 DNA: TGCGCCAGCCGGGACAGTCAAGAGACCCAGTACTTC

V gene: TRBV5-1
D gene: NA
J gene: TRBJ2-3
clone size: NA
CDR3 protein: CASTGAGTDTQYF
CDR3 DNA: TGCGCCAGCACAGGGGCCGGCACAGATACGCAGTATTTT

V gene: TRBV29-1
D gene: NA
J gene: TRBJ1-2
clone size: many
CDR3 protein: CSVEDWPPVGANYGYTF
CDR3 DNA: TGCAGCGTTGAAGATTGGCCCCCGGTGGGAGCTAACTATGGCTACACCTTC

V gene: TRBV5-1
D gene: NA
J gene: TRBJ2-5
clone size: many
CDR3 protein: CASSLIGQETQYF
CDR3 DNA: TGCGCCAGCAGCTTGATCGGGCAAGAGACCCAGTACTTC

V gene: TRBV5-1
D gene: NA
J gene: TRBJ2-3
clone size: NA
CDR3 protein: CASSLVPVQNSVTDTQYF
CDR3 DNA: TGCGCCAGCAGCTTGGTTCCAGTCCAGAACTCTGTCACAGATACGCAGTATTTT

V gene: TRBV24-1
D gene: TRBD1
J gene: TRBJ2-1
clone size: NA
CDR3 protein: CATSEPTGRGYNEQFF
CDR3 DNA: TGTGCCACCAGTGAACCGACAGGGAGAGGCTACAATGAGCAGTTCTTC

V gene: TRBV7-6
D gene: NA
J gene: TRBJ2-1
clone size: NA
CDR3 protein: CASSYNSGLGEGWGEQFF
CDR3 DNA: TGTGCCAGCAGTTATAACTCGGGATTGGGCGAGGGCTGGGGTGAGCAGTTCTTC

V gene: TRBV20-1
D gene: NA
J gene: TRBJ1-5
clone size: NA
CDR3 protein: CSAITGLNQPQHF
CDR3 DNA: TGCAGTGCAATTACAGGGCTAAATCAGCCCCAGCATTTT

V gene: TRBV20-1
D gene: TRBD2
J gene: TRBJ2-7
clone size: once
CDR3 protein: CSARSGGRSYEQYF
CDR3 DNA: TGCAGTGCTCGGAGCGGGGGGCGATCCTACGAGCAGTACTTC

V gene: TRBV5-1
D gene: TRBD1
J gene: TRBJ1-1
clone size: NA
CDR3 protein: CASSLGAGTVNFVNTEAFF
CDR3 DNA: TGCGCCAGCAGCTTGGGGGCCGGGACAGTGAATTTTGTGAACACTGAAGCTTTCTTT

V gene: TRBV5-1
D gene: TRBD1
J gene: TRBJ2-2
clone size: few
CDR3 protein: CASRDQGASGELFF
CDR3 DNA: TGCGCCAGCAGGGATCAGGGGGCGTCCGGGGAGCTGTTTTTT

V gene: TRBV5-5
D gene: NA
J gene: TRBJ1-2
clone size: NA
CDR3 protein: CASSLSLLTYGYTF
CDR3 DNA: TGTGCCAGCAGCTTGTCCCTCCTAACTTATGGCTACACCTTC

V gene: TRBV6-1
D gene: NA
J gene: TRBJ1-2
clone size: NA
CDR3 protein: CASSEEAESVGSF
CDR3 DNA: TGTGCCAGCAGTGAAGAAGCCGAGTCAGTCGGAAGTTTT

V gene: TRBV20-1
D gene: NA
J gene: TRBJ1-1
clone size: many
CDR3 protein: CSAPPSGGTEAFF
CDR3 DNA: TGCAGTGCTCCACCCTCAGGAGGCACTGAAGCTTTCTTT

V gene: TRBV10-1
D gene: NA
J gene: TRBJ2-1
clone size: NA
CDR3 protein: CASTSVVGGSYNEQFF
CDR3 DNA: TGCGCCAGCACATCTGTTGTCGGGGGCTCCTACAATGAGCAGTTCTTC

V gene: TRBV5-1
D gene: NA
J gene: TRBJ2-1
clone size: many
CDR3 protein: CASSLGGYSNEQFF
CDR3 DNA: TGCGCCAGCAGCTTGGGAGGGTACTCCAATGAGCAGTTCTTC